Listed below are T cell receptor beta chains from one sample, sequenced in a study of blood T cell repertoires in COVID-19. Some clones are missing from TCRdb's copy, which holds only in-frame ones; the method was immunoSEQ multiplex PCR. The sample holds about 200,000 clones; about 88% are singletons and the top ten take around 4.9%. Sequenced material: peripheral blood. The source of these receptors is a woman older than 75 with acute or convalescent COVID-19. Each CDR3 is given with its conserved first and last residue. Each record gives: J gene, clone size, V gene, D gene, CDR3 protein, CDR3 DNA. The D gene is left open where the match is weak. Size is stated for part of the rows, as once, few or many counts, or as a class when the clone is expanded.

J gene: TRBJ2-3; clone size: .; V gene: TRBV20-1; D gene: .; CDR3 protein: CSASRGGDTQYF; CDR3 DNA: TGCAGTGCTAGTAGGGGGGGGGATACGCAGTATTTT
J gene: TRBJ1-3; clone size: .; V gene: TRBV5-1; D gene: TRBD1; CDR3 protein: CASSLAGTGFGNTIYF; CDR3 DNA: TGCGCCAGCAGCTTGGCTGGGACAGGTTTCGGAAACACCATATATTTT
J gene: TRBJ1-2; clone size: .; V gene: TRBV5-5; D gene: .; CDR3 protein: CASSLALGRVGYTF; CDR3 DNA: TGTGCCAGCAGCTTGGCCTTAGGGAGGGTAGGCTACACCTTC
J gene: TRBJ2-3; clone size: .; V gene: TRBV27; D gene: TRBD2; CDR3 protein: CASSLFMGLAGGNTQYF; CDR3 DNA: TGTGCCAGCAGTTTATTCATGGGACTAGCGGGAGGGAATACGCAGTATTTT
J gene: TRBJ2-3; clone size: .; V gene: TRBV9; D gene: .; CDR3 protein: CASSPQPRSTDTQYF; CDR3 DNA: TGTGCCAGCAGCCCTCAACCTCGGAGCACAGATACGCAGTATTTT
J gene: TRBJ1-4; clone size: .; V gene: TRBV9; D gene: TRBD1; CDR3 protein: CASSPPEGAGEKLFF; CDR3 DNA: TGTGCCAGCAGCCCCCCGGAGGGGGCGGGGGAAAAACTGTTTTTT
J gene: TRBJ1-2; clone size: .; V gene: TRBV6-5; D gene: .; CDR3 protein: CASRAVGVSDYGYTF; CDR3 DNA: TGTGCCAGCAGGGCTGTTGGAGTCTCTGACTATGGCTACACCTTC
J gene: TRBJ1-3; clone size: .; V gene: TRBV28; D gene: .; CDR3 protein: CASSSPGSRRNTIYF; CDR3 DNA: TGTGCCAGCAGTTCGCCAGGGTCAAGACGAAACACCATATATTTT
J gene: TRBJ2-1; clone size: .; V gene: TRBV19; D gene: TRBD2; CDR3 protein: CASSRDGRLAGGRNEQFF; CDR3 DNA: TGTGCCAGTAGTAGAGACGGAAGACTAGCGGGAGGGCGTAATGAGCAGTTCTTC
J gene: TRBJ2-1; clone size: .; V gene: TRBV10-2; D gene: .; CDR3 protein: CASSRARGDNEQFF; CDR3 DNA: TGCGCCAGCAGTAGGGCTAGGGGTGACAATGAGCAGTTCTTC
J gene: TRBJ1-5; clone size: .; V gene: TRBV6-6; D gene: .; CDR3 protein: CASSYVPGQSNQPQHF; CDR3 DNA: TGTGCCAGCAGTTACGTACCGGGACAAAGCAATCAGCCCCAGCATTTT
J gene: TRBJ2-6; clone size: .; V gene: TRBV7-3; D gene: .; CDR3 protein: CASSLNVAAGANVLTF; CDR3 DNA: TGTGCCAGCAGCTTAAATGTGGCGGCAGGGGCCAACGTCCTGACTTTC
J gene: TRBJ2-5; clone size: .; V gene: TRBV5-1; D gene: .; CDR3 protein: CASSLVPMETQYF; CDR3 DNA: TGCGCCAGCAGCTTGGTTCCCATGGAGACCCAGTACTTC
J gene: TRBJ2-5; clone size: .; V gene: TRBV7-8; D gene: TRBD1; CDR3 protein: CASSSTTGQETQYF; CDR3 DNA: TGTGCCAGCAGCTCCACGACAGGGCAGGAGACCCAGTACTTC
J gene: TRBJ2-3; clone size: .; V gene: TRBV7-2; D gene: .; CDR3 protein: CASSPYRRLGGRTDTQYF; CDR3 DNA: TGTGCCAGCAGCCCCTATAGACGGTTGGGGGGGCGGACAGATACGCAGTATTTT
J gene: TRBJ1-5; clone size: .; V gene: TRBV9; D gene: .; CDR3 protein: CASSVAEGQPQHF; CDR3 DNA: TGTGCCAGCAGCGTAGCCGAGGGACAGCCCCAGCATTTT
J gene: TRBJ1-4; clone size: .; V gene: TRBV10-3; D gene: .; CDR3 protein: CAISKEFATNEKLFF; CDR3 DNA: TGTGCCATCTCCAAGGAGTTTGCAACTAATGAAAAACTGTTTTTT
J gene: TRBJ2-7; clone size: .; V gene: TRBV9; D gene: .; CDR3 protein: CASSVGGLTSYEQYF; CDR3 DNA: TGTGCCAGCAGCGTAGGGGGACTTACCTCCTACGAGCAGTACTTC
J gene: TRBJ1-1; clone size: .; V gene: TRBV18; D gene: TRBD1; CDR3 protein: CASSPGTGGYTEAFF; CDR3 DNA: TGTGCCAGCTCACCTGGAACAGGGGGGTACACTGAAGCTTTCTTT
J gene: TRBJ2-7; clone size: once; V gene: TRBV19; D gene: .; CDR3 protein: CASSIQQGVYEQYF; CDR3 DNA: TGTGCCAGTAGTATCCAGCAGGGCGTCTACGAGCAGTACTTC
J gene: TRBJ1-2; clone size: .; V gene: TRBV10-3; D gene: TRBD1; CDR3 protein: CAISESLGGAYGYTF; CDR3 DNA: TGTGCCATCAGTGAGTCCTTAGGGGGCGCATATGGCTACACCTTC
J gene: TRBJ2-7; clone size: few; V gene: TRBV7-9; D gene: TRBD1; CDR3 protein: CASSSYSRQGSSYEQYF; CDR3 DNA: TGTGCCAGCAGCTCATACTCAAGACAGGGCAGCTCCTACGAGCAGTACTTC
J gene: TRBJ1-1; clone size: .; V gene: TRBV6-2/TRBV6-3; D gene: .; CDR3 protein: CASSYSIQRAHAEAFF; CDR3 DNA: TGTGCCAGCAGTTACTCGATTCAGAGGGCACACGCTGAAGCTTTCTTT
J gene: TRBJ1-6; clone size: .; V gene: TRBV11-3; D gene: TRBD1; CDR3 protein: CASSHGTGNSPLHF; CDR3 DNA: TGTGCCAGCAGCCACGGGACAGGAAATTCACCCCTCCACTTT
J gene: TRBJ2-1; clone size: .; V gene: TRBV6-5; D gene: .; CDR3 protein: CASSYSRGIGGLFF; CDR3 DNA: TGTGCCAGCAGTTACTCCCGCGGAATAGGTGGTCTGTTCTTC
J gene: TRBJ1-5; clone size: .; V gene: TRBV7-2; D gene: TRBD1; CDR3 protein: CASSPTGGGNQPQHF; CDR3 DNA: TGTGCCAGCAGCCCCACAGGGGGCGGGAATCAGCCCCAGCATTTT
J gene: TRBJ2-2; clone size: .; V gene: TRBV6-5; D gene: .; CDR3 protein: CASSYILNTGELFF; CDR3 DNA: TGTGCCAGCAGTTATATTTTGAACACCGGGGAGCTGTTTTTT
J gene: TRBJ2-2; clone size: once; V gene: TRBV27; D gene: .; CDR3 protein: CASSLNGDTGELFF; CDR3 DNA: TGTGCCAGCAGTTTGAACGGGGACACCGGGGAGCTGTTTTTT
J gene: TRBJ1-5; clone size: .; V gene: TRBV7-2; D gene: .; CDR3 protein: CASSPSIGMGQPQHF; CDR3 DNA: TGTGCCAGCAGCCCCTCCATCGGGATGGGTCAGCCCCAGCATTTT
J gene: TRBJ2-4; clone size: .; V gene: TRBV19; D gene: TRBD1; CDR3 protein: CASSMWGQGVDIQYF; CDR3 DNA: TGTGCCAGTAGTATGTGGGGACAGGGCGTCGACATTCAGTACTTC
J gene: TRBJ2-5; clone size: .; V gene: TRBV20-1; D gene: .; CDR3 protein: CSASSPGRETQYF; CDR3 DNA: TGCAGTGCTAGTAGTCCGGGGAGAGAGACCCAGTACTTC
J gene: TRBJ1-1; clone size: few; V gene: TRBV9; D gene: TRBD1; CDR3 protein: CASSVAGDRGNSEAFF; CDR3 DNA: TGTGCCAGCAGCGTGGCTGGGGACAGGGGTAATTCTGAAGCTTTCTTT
J gene: TRBJ2-1; clone size: once; V gene: TRBV5-1; D gene: TRBD1; CDR3 protein: CASSPTGTGNSNEQFF; CDR3 DNA: TGCGCCAGCAGCCCCACCGGGACAGGAAACTCCAATGAGCAGTTCTTC
J gene: TRBJ2-7; clone size: .; V gene: TRBV5-1; D gene: TRBD2; CDR3 protein: CASSLSLAGVIEQYF; CDR3 DNA: TGCGCCAGCAGCTTATCCCTAGCGGGAGTAATCGAGCAGTACTTC
J gene: TRBJ2-1; clone size: .; V gene: TRBV5-1; D gene: TRBD2; CDR3 protein: CASSPSGTGTSSYNEQFF; CDR3 DNA: TGCGCCAGCAGCCCCTCCGGTACCGGGACTAGCTCCTACAATGAGCAGTTCTTC
J gene: TRBJ1-3; clone size: .; V gene: TRBV19; D gene: .; CDR3 protein: CASSSGGGGNTIYF; CDR3 DNA: TGTGCCAGTAGCTCAGGAGGCGGTGGAAACACCATATATTTT
J gene: TRBJ1-5; clone size: .; V gene: TRBV6-5; D gene: .; CDR3 protein: CASTRTLEQPQHF; CDR3 DNA: TGTGCCAGCACCCGAACCTTGGAGCAGCCCCAGCATTTT
J gene: TRBJ2-7; clone size: .; V gene: TRBV6-5; D gene: TRBD2; CDR3 protein: CASSYRRGRASYEQYF; CDR3 DNA: TGTGCCAGCAGTTACCGGCGCGGGAGGGCTTCCTACGAGCAGTACTTC
J gene: TRBJ1-3; clone size: .; V gene: TRBV29-1; D gene: .; CDR3 protein: CSVYSSSGNTIYF; CDR3 DNA: TGCAGCGTTTACAGTTCCTCTGGAAACACCATATATTTT
J gene: TRBJ1-6; clone size: once; V gene: TRBV28; D gene: TRBD1; CDR3 protein: CASKGQGENSPLHF; CDR3 DNA: TGTGCCAGCAAGGGACAGGGAGAAAATTCACCCCTCCACTTT
J gene: TRBJ2-5; clone size: .; V gene: TRBV18; D gene: .; CDR3 protein: CASSPFQRGETQYF; CDR3 DNA: TGTGCCAGCTCACCATTCCAGAGAGGAGAGACCCAGTACTTC
J gene: TRBJ2-2; clone size: .; V gene: TRBV7-9; D gene: .; CDR3 protein: CASSPLRTTNTGELFF; CDR3 DNA: TGTGCCAGCAGCCCGCTGAGGACAACGAACACCGGGGAGCTGTTTTTT
J gene: TRBJ1-2; clone size: .; V gene: TRBV9; D gene: .; CDR3 protein: CASSEGFGYTF; CDR3 DNA: TGTGCCAGCAGCGAGGGGTTCGGCTACACCTTC
J gene: TRBJ2-3; clone size: once; V gene: TRBV25-1; D gene: .; CDR3 protein: CATSRRDRDTDTQYF; CDR3 DNA: TGTGCCACCTCACGGAGGGACAGAGACACAGATACGCAGTATTTT